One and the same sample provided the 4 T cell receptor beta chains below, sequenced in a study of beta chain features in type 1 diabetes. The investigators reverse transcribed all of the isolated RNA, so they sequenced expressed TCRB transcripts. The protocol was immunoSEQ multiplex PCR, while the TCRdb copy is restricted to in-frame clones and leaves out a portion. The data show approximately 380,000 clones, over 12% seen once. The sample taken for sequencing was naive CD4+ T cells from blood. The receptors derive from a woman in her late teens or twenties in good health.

CDR3 region: CSVWTVGSGANVLTF. The CDR3 nucleotides are TGCAGCGTGTGGACAGTCGGCTCTGGGGCCAACGTCCTGACTTTC. This chain joins TRBV29-1 and TRBJ2-6; D is possibly TRBD1 (6 bases). The germline V gene has CDR1 SQVTM and CDR2 ANQGSEA. V dropped 6 bases and J dropped 0 bases, with 12 bases sitting between them. The CDR3 spans 15 residues.

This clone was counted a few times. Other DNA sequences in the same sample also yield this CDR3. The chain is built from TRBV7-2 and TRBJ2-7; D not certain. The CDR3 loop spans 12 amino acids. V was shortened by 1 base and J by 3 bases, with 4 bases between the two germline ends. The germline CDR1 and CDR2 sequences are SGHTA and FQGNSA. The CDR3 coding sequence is TGTGCCAGCAGCTTAGTCGGCTACGAGCAGTACTTC. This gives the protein CASSLVGYEQYF.

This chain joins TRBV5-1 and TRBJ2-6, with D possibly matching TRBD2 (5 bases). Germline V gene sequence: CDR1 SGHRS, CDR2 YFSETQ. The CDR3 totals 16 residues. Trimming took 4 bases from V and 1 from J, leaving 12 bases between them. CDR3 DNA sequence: TGCGCCAGCAGCAGGCGGACGGGATCTGGGGCCAACGTCCTGACTTTC. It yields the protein CASSRRTGSGANVLTF.

Here the CDR3 reads CASSPGTGRSNQPQHF. CDR3 nucleotide sequence: TGTGCCAGTAGCCCTGGAACAGGGCGAAGCAATCAGCCCCAGCATTTT. The chain carries TRBV19 and TRBJ1-5; D might be TRBD1 (6 bases). V lost 6 bases and J lost 1, with 16 bases in between. Per germline, CDR1 LNHDA and CDR2 SQIVND (reference sequence). There are 16 residues in the CDR3.